One TCR beta chain is described in this entry. This specimen comes from a study of blood T cell repertoires in COVID-19. The overall study: Some COVID-19 samples were acute and others convalescent; all came from the United States, Italy and Spain. The analysed material was cDNA or gDNA that came from T cells, B-cell-depleted T cells, or PBMCs.

Per the original methods: The assay estimated nucleated cells by amplifying reference gene primers. Measured with immunoSEQ multiplex PCR; TCRdb has only the in-frame clones, and not every one. From that table come the V and J calls and clone size; the DNA was used to work out D and trimming. The sample lists around 84,000 clones, around 80% occurring once. The CDR3 runs 13 residues. V was shortened by 4 bases and J by 5 bases, with 11 bases between the two germline ends. Germline values: CDR1 SNHLY, CDR2 FYNNEI. The V and J genes are TRBV2 and TRBJ1-2; tentative D call: TRBD1 (6 bases). The clonotype was recovered from a man at least 80 years old with active or convalescent COVID-19. The specimen sequenced was peripheral blood. CDR3 residues: CASSGTADYGYTF. The CDR3 bases are TGTGCCAGCAGTGGGACAGCGGATTATGGCTACACCTTC.